The sequence of this TCR beta chain was determined in a study of CD8 T cells in ankylosing spondylitis. Study outcomes and limitations: Researchers report that disease-linked clones proved CD8+ and relatively rare in peripheral blood. The study identified a TCR beta motif of under ten highly homologous variants that appeared characteristic of ankylosing spondylitis blood. A number of the motif variants had already been described in reactive arthritis synovial fluid and blood. Disease-linked clones reportedly concentrated significantly in matched ankylosing spondylitis synovial fluid.

This clonotype was counted once. Its antigen is not known. Each TCR beta library was made by quantitative 5'-RACE that incorporated molecular barcodes. From the 5' RACE reads, TCRdb called clonotypes with MiXCR, one entry per CDR3 protein. The table lists about 390,000 distinct CDR3 sequences, more than 20% of them singletons. CDR3 length equals 14 residues. From germline, CDR1 is SGHAT and CDR2 FQNNGV. V lost 7 bases to trimming and J lost 6 bases, with 19 bases between them. The chain combines TRBV11-2 with TRBJ2-7; TRBD1 is a possible D gene (5 bases). Sequencing was performed on blood, either unsorted or a sorted T cell fraction (not recorded which). The sequence came from a male donor with ankylosing spondylitis. The CDR3 coding sequence is TGTGCCAGCACCGGAATATTCCAGGGTTCCGAGCAGTACTTC. It encodes CASTGIFQGSEQYF.